This T cell receptor (beta chain) was profiled in a study of blood T cell repertoires in COVID-19. Study information: Samples came from the United States, Italy and Spain, spanning acute and convalescent COVID-19.

Germline CDR1 is SEHNR and CDR2 is FQNEAQ (reference sequence). Trimming took off 5 bases at V and 7 bases at J, with 8 bases between the two ends. The CDR3 is 12 amino acids. In the study's own analysis: For nucleated cells, counts were estimated from reference gene primer amplification. Libraries were prepared by immunoSEQ multiplex PCR; TCRdb keeps only in-frame clonotypes and omits some of them. From that table come the V and J calls and clone size; the DNA was used to work out D and trimming. The sample includes 100,000 to 150,000 clones, around nine tenths of them seen just once. The TCR sequence derives from a man aged 65 to 79 with active COVID-19. The rearrangement links TRBV7-9 to TRBJ1-4; no firm D call. Sequenced material: peripheral blood. This CDR3 is CASSIVFEKLFF. In DNA, the CDR3 is TGTGCCAGCAGCATAGTCTTTGAAAAACTGTTTTTT. Variable domain in full (rest from reference TRBV7-9 and TRBJ1-4): DTGVSQNPRHKITKRGQNVTFRCDPISEHNRLYWYRQTLGQGPEFLTYFQNEAQLEKSRLLSDRFSAERPKGSFSTLEIQRTEQGDSAMYLCASSIVFEKLFFGSGTQLSVL.